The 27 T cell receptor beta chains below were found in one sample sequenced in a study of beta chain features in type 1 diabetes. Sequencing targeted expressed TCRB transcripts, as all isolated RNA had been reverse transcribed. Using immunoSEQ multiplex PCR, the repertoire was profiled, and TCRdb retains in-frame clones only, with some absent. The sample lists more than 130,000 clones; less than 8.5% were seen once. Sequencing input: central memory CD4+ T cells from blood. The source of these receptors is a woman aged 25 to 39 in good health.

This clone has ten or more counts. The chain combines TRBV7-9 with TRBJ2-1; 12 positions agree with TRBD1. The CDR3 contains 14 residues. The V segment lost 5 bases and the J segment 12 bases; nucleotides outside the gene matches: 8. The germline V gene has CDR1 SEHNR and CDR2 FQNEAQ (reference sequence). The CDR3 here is CASSQGQGAFGQFF. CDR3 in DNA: TGTGCCAGCAGCCAGGGACAGGGGGCTTTCGGGCAGTTCTTC.

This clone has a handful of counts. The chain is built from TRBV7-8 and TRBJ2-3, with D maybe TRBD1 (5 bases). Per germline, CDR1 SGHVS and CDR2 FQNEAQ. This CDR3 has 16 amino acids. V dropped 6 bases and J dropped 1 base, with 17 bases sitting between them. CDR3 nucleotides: TGTGCCAGCAGTCCAGGGATGGCTCCCGGCACAGATACGCAGTATTTT. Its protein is CASSPGMAPGTDTQYF.

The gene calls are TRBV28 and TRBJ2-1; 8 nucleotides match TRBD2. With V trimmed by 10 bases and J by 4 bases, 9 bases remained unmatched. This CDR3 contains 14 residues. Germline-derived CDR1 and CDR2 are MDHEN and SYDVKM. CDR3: CATLPRGGYNEQFF. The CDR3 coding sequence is TGTGCCACACTACCCCGGGGGGGATACAATGAGCAGTTCTTC. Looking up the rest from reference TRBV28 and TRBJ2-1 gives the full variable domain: DVKVTQSSRYLVKRTGEKVFLECVQDMDHENMFWYRQDPGLGLRLIYFSYDVKMKEKGDIPEGYSVSREKKERFSLILESASTNQTSMYLCATLPRGGYNEQFFGPGTRLTVL.

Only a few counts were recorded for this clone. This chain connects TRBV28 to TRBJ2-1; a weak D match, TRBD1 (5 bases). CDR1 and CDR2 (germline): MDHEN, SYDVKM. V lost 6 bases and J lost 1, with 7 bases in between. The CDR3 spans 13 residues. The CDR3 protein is CASSQGSYNEQFF. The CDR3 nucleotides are TGTGCCAGCAGCCAGGGTTCCTACAATGAGCAGTTCTTC.

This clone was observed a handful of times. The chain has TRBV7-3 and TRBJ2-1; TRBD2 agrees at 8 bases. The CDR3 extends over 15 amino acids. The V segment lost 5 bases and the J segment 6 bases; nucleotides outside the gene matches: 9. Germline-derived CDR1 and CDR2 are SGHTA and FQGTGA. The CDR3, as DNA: TGTGCCAGCAGCAAAGGGGGGACTAGGGGCAATGAGCAGTTCTTC. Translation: CASSKGGTRGNEQFF.

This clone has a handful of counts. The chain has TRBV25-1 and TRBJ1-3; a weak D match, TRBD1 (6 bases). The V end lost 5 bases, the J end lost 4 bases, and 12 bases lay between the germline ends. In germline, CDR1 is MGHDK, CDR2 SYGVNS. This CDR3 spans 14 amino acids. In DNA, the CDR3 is TGTGCCAGCAGTCCCTCCGGGACAGGAAACACCATATATTTT. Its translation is CASSPSGTGNTIYF.

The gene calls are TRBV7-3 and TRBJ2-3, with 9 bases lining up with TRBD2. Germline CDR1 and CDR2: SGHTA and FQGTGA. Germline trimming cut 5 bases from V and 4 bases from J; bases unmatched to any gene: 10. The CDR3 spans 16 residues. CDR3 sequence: CASSREASGNPDTQYF. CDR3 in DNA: TGTGCCAGCAGCCGGGAGGCTAGCGGGAACCCAGATACGCAGTATTTT.

In DNA form, the CDR3 reads TGTGCCAGCAGTCCCCCCGGGACACATGGCTACACCTTC. Protein: CASSPPGTHGYTF. The rearrangement joins TRBV28 to TRBJ1-2, with a possible D match to TRBD1 (6 bases). The CDR3 runs to 13 residues. Trimming took off 5 bases at V and 6 bases at J, with 13 bases between the two ends. CDR1 and CDR2 from the germline V gene are MDHEN and SYDVKM.

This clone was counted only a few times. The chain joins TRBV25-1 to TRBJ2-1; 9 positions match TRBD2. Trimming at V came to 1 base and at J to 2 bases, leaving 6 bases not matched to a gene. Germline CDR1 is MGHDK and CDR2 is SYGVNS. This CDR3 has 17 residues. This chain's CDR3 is CASSELGLAGTYNEQFF. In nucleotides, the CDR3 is TGTGCCAGCAGTGAATTAGGGCTAGCGGGAACCTACAATGAGCAGTTCTTC.

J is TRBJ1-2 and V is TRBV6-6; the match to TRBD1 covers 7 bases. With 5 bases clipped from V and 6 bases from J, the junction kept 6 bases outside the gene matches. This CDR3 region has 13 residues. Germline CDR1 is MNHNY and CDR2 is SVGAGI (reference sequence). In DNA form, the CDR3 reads TGTGCCAGCAGTACAGGGGTAGGGCATGGCTACACCTTC. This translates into CASSTGVGHGYTF.

CDR3 coding DNA: TGTGCCAGCTTCGACGGGAGCACAGATACGCAGTATTTT. It is translated as CASFDGSTDTQYF. The chain carries TRBV28 and TRBJ2-3; D is unresolved. The V gene lost 8 bases and the J gene lost 0 bases, with 9 bases spanning the gap. Per the germline V gene, CDR1 is MDHEN and CDR2 is SYDVKM. The CDR3 sequence is 13 residues long.

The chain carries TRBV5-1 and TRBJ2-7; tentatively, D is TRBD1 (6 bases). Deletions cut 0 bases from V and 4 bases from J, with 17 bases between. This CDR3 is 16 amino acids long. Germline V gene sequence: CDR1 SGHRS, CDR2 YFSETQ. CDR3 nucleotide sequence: TGCGCCAGCAGCTTGGCCCAAACAGGGCCCCTTTACGAGCAGTACTTC. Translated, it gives CASSLAQTGPLYEQYF. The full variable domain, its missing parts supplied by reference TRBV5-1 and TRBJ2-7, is KAGVTQTPRYLIKTRGQQVTLSCSPISGHRSVSWYQQTPGQGLQFLFEYFSETQRNKGNFPGRFSGRQFSNSRSEMNVSTLELGDSALYLCASSLAQTGPLYEQYFGPGTRLTVT.

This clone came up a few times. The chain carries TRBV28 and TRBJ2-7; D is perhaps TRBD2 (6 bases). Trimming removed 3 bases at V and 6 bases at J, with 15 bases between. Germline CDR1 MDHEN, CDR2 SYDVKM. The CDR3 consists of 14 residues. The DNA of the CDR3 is TGTGCCAGCAGTTTTCCCGGACTATCAGCCGAGCAGTACTTC. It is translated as CASSFPGLSAEQYF.

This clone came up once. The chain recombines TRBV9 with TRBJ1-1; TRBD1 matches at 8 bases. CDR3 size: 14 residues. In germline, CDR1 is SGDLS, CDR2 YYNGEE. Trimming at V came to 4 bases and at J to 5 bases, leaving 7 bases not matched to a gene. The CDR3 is CASSSRQGSTEAFF. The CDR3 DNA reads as TGTGCCAGCAGCTCCCGACAGGGGAGTACTGAAGCTTTCTTT.

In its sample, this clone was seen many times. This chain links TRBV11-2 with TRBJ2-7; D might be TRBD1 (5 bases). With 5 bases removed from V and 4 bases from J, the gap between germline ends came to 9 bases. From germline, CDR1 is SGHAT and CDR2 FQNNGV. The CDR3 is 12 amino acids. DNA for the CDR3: TGTGCCAGCAGCCCCCAGGGTTACGAGCAGTACTTC. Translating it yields CASSPQGYEQYF.

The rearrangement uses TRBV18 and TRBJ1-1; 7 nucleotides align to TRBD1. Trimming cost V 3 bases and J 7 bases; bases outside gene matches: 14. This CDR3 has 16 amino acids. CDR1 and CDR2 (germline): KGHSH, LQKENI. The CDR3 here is CASSPSYDRVQGEAFF. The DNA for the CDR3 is TGTGCCAGCTCACCCTCCTACGACAGGGTTCAGGGTGAAGCTTTCTTT.

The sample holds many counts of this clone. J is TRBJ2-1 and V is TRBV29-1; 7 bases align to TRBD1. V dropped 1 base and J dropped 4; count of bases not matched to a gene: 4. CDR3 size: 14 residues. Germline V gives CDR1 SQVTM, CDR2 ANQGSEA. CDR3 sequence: CSVEGRGSYNEQFF. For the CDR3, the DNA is TGCAGCGTTGAAGGCAGGGGGTCGTACAATGAGCAGTTCTTC.

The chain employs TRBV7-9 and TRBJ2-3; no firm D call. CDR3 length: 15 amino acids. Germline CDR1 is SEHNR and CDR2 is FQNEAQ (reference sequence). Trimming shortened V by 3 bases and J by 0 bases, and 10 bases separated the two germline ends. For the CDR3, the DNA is TGTGCCAGCAGCTTTTCCCCCCGGAGCACAGATACGCAGTATTTT. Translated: CASSFSPRSTDTQYF.

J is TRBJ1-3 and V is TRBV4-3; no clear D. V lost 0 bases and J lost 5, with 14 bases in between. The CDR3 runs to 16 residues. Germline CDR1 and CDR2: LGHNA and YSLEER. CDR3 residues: CASSQDGGFGRNTIYF. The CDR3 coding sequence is TGCGCCAGCAGCCAAGACGGCGGATTCGGGAGAAACACCATATATTTT.

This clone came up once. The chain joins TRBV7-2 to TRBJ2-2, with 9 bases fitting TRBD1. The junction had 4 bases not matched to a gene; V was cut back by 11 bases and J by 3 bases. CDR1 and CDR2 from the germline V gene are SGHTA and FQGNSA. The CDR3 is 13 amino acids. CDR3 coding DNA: TGTGCCGCGGGACAGGGACACACCGGGGAGCTGTTTTTT. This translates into CAAGQGHTGELFF. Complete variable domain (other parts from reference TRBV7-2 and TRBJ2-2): GAGVSQSPSNKVTEKGKDVELRCDPISGHTALYWYRQSLGQGLEFLIYFQGNSAPDKSGLPSDRFSAERTGGSVSTLTIQRTQQEDSAVYLCAAGQGHTGELFFGEGSRLTVL.

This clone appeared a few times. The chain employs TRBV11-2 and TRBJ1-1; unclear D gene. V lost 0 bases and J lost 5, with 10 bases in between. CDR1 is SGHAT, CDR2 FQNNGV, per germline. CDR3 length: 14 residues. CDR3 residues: CASSLDWIGTEAFF. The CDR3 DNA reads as TGTGCCAGCAGCTTAGACTGGATCGGGACTGAAGCTTTCTTT.

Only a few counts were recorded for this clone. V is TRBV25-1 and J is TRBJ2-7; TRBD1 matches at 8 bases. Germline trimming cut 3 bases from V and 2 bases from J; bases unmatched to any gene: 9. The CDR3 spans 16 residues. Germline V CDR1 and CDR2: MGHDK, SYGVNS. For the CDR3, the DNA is TGTGCCAGCAGTGATACACAGGGGGAAATTCCCTACGAGCAGTACTTC. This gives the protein CASSDTQGEIPYEQYF.

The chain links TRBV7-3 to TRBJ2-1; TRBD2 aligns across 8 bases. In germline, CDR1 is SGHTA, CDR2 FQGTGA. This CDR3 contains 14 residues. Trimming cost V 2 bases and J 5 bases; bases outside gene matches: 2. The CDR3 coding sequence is TGTGCCAGCAGCTTAGCGGGAGGAAACAATGAGCAGTTCTTC. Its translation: CASSLAGGNNEQFF.

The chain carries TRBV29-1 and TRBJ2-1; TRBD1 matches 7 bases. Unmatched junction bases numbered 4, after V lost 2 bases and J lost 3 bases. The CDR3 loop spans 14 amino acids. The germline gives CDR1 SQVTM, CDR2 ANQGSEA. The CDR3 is CSVEYRGGYNEQFF. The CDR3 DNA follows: TGCAGCGTTGAATACAGGGGTGGCTACAATGAGCAGTTCTTC.

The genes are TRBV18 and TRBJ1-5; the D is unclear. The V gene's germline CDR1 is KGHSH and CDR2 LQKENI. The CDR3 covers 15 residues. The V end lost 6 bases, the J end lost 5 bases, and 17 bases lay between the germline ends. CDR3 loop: CASSSSGESHQPQHF. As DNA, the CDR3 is TGTGCCAGCTCCTCATCCGGGGAGAGTCATCAGCCCCAGCATTTT.

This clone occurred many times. CDR3 region: CASSSSAHGGNEAFF. The CDR3 DNA follows: TGTGCCAGCAGCTCTAGCGCACATGGGGGAAATGAAGCTTTCTTT. The chain employs TRBV7-8 and TRBJ1-1; weak D call: TRBD1 (5 bases). This CDR3 contains 15 residues. V was shortened by 4 bases and J by 7 bases, with 19 bases between the two germline ends. Germline CDR1 is SGHVS and CDR2 is FQNEAQ.

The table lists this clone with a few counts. CDR3 sequence: CASSQFGTANYGYTF. The CDR3 bases are TGTGCCAGCAGTCAATTCGGGACAGCTAACTATGGCTACACCTTC. The chain carries TRBV6-5 and TRBJ1-2, with TRBD1 matching over 7 bases. V lost 5 bases and J lost 0; bases outside the gene matches: 6. The CDR3 loop spans 15 amino acids. The germline V gene has CDR1 MNHEY and CDR2 SVGAGI.